This record looks at one T cell receptor (beta chain) sequence and its context. Antigen: not known. The data were taken from a study of CD8+ T cells in alopecia areata. Study-wide results and limits: The study found that many expanded lesional clones persisted in scalp and blood during tofacitinib.

Treatment indicated: oral pan-JAK inhibitor, 5-10 mg twice daily. Extracted RNA was reverse transcribed into cDNA, the sequencing template. Clones were sequenced by immunoSEQ multiplex PCR, and TCRdb holds only the in-frame ones, with some missing. The table has around 99,000 clones, roughly 84% seen once. V was clipped by 2 bases and J by 2 bases; unmatched bases: 5. CDR3 length: 17 amino acids. Germline V lookup: CDR1 LGHNA, CDR2 YSLEER. This chain joins TRBV4-3 and TRBJ2-3, with 12 bases aligning to TRBD2. This TCR was recovered from a human donor with alopecia areata. The specimen comprised CD8+ T cells sorted from blood, sampled at week 24, from a patient treated with tofacitinib. The CDR3 sequence is CASSQPRLAGDTDTQYF. CDR3 DNA sequence: TGCGCCAGCAGCCAACCCCGACTAGCGGGGGACACAGATACGCAGTATTTT.